This passage covers 10 T cell receptor beta chains from one sample sequenced in a study of T-cell memory formation after mild COVID-19. MiXCR, run by TCRdb on the 5' RACE reads, gives a single entry per CDR3 protein. The sample has about 600,000 distinct CDR3 sequences; roughly 20% are singletons. The sequenced sample was PBMCs or a T cell subset sorted from them (not recorded which). Receptors originate from an adult woman who had mild COVID-19 (a few samples of this study predate the infection). Cell type and time point are not known.

The chain links TRBV5-1 to TRBJ1-1; D is unclear. V lost 0 bases, J lost 3 bases, and 12 bases lay in between. Germline CDR1 and CDR2: SGHRS and YFSETQ. There are 15 residues in the CDR3. As DNA, the CDR3 is TGCGCCAGCAGCTTGGGTCGGCAGATGTACACTGAAGCTTTCTTT. This gives the protein CASSLGRQMYTEAFF.

The CDR3 region is CASSSGWGAQGETQYF. The CDR3 region has the DNA TGTGCCAGCAGCTCGGGCTGGGGGGCGCAAGGAGAGACCCAGTACTTC. This chain links TRBV5-8 with TRBJ2-5; D tentatively fits TRBD1 or TRBD2 (6 bases each). V shed 3 bases and J shed 4 bases, with 19 bases lying between them. This CDR3 comprises 16 residues. The germline gives CDR1 SGHTS, CDR2 YDEGEE. Filled out from reference TRBV5-8 and TRBJ2-5, the complete variable domain reads EAGVTQSPTHLIKTRGQQATLRCSPISGHTSVYWYQQALGLGLQFLLWYDEGEERNRGNFPPRFSGRQFPNYSSELNVNALELEDSALYLCASSSGWGAQGETQYFGPGTRLLVL.

The chain carries TRBV6-2 or TRBV6-3 and TRBJ2-1; D unresolved. The V and J ends lost 4 bases and 3 bases respectively, with 13 bases between them. Germline V gene sequence: CDR1 MNHEY, CDR2 SVGEGT. There are 15 residues in the CDR3. The CDR3 spells CASSSPAFFYNEQFF. The CDR3 DNA sequence: TGTGCCAGCAGTTCCCCGGCTTTCTTCTACAATGAGCAGTTCTTC.

V gene TRBV12-3 or TRBV12-4 combines with J gene TRBJ1-2; D is uncertain. V gave up 5 bases and J gave up 5 bases, with 15 bases separating them. The CDR3 is made up of 14 amino acids. CDR3 sequence reads: CASSIGQAAYGYTF. The CDR3 nucleotides are TGTGCCAGCAGTATAGGCCAAGCAGCTTATGGCTACACCTTC.

The chain is built from TRBV29-1 and TRBJ1-2; D remains ambiguous. The CDR3 runs to 12 residues. CDR1 SQVTM and CDR2 ANQGSEA come from the germline V gene. V dropped 3 bases and J dropped 8 bases, with 13 bases sitting between them. The DNA for the CDR3 is TGCAGCGTTGACGGTGGGAGAAGGGGCTACACCTTC. It codes for CSVDGGRRGYTF.

This chain connects TRBV12-3 or TRBV12-4 to TRBJ1-1, with D maybe TRBD1 (5 bases). The CDR3 spans 11 residues. Trimming removed 2 bases at V and 11 bases at J, with 9 bases between. CDR3 region: CASSLRGFAFF. The CDR3 DNA is TGTGCCAGCAGTTTAAGGGGATTCGCTTTCTTT.

Only a few counts were recorded for this clonotype. V and J are TRBV12-3 or TRBV12-4 and TRBJ1-1; D unclear. The length of the CDR3 is 13 residues. V lost 6 bases and J 10 bases, leaving 18 bases between the germline ends. The CDR3 protein is CASSREPDPAAFF. CDR3 DNA: TGTGCCAGCAGCCGAGAGCCGGACCCAGCAGCTTTCTTT.

This clonotype has a handful of counts. CDR3 sequence reads: CASSARDRGTYEQYF. CDR3 nucleotides: TGTGCCAGCAGCGCCCGGGACAGGGGTACCTACGAGCAGTACTTC. This sequence joins TRBV9 and TRBJ2-7, with 10 positions matching TRBD1. CDR1 is SGDLS, CDR2 YYNGEE, per germline. With 3 bases clipped from V and 2 bases from J, the junction kept 5 bases outside the gene matches. This CDR3 has 15 residues.

This clonotype has just one count. CDR3 bases: TGTGCCAGCAGTTACTCGCGGGACAGGGGTAGGCTAGTCAAAAACATTCAGTACTTC. As protein: CASSYSRDRGRLVKNIQYF. The gene calls are TRBV6-8 and TRBJ2-4, with TRBD1 matching 10 bases. The CDR3 runs to 19 residues. With V trimmed by 0 bases and J by 3 bases, 11 bases remained unmatched. From germline, CDR1 is MNHGY and CDR2 SAAAGT.

This clonotype was detected a few times. The chain carries TRBV24-1 and TRBJ2-1, with 14 bases that match TRBD2. The CDR3 has 16 residues. Germline V gives CDR1 KGHDR, CDR2 SFDVKD. J lost 10 bases, V lost 4 bases, and 8 bases had no gene match. The CDR3 is CATSDVTSGRAREQFF. In nucleotides, the CDR3 is TGTGCCACCAGTGACGTGACTAGCGGGAGGGCCCGAGAGCAGTTCTTC.